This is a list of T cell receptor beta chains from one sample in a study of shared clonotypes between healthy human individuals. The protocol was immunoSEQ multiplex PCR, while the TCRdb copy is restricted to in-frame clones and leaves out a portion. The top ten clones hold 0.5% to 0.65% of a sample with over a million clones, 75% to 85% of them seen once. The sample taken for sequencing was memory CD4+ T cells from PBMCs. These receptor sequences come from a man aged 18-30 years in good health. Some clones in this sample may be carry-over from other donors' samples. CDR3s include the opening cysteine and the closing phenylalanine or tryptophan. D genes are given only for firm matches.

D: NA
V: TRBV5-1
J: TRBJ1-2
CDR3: CASSYRGDDGYTF

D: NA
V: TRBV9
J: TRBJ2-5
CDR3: CASSVATGLAPETQYF

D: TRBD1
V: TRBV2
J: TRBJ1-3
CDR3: CASRGWDRANTIYF

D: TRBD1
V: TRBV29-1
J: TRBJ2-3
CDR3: CSVRQGATGGDTQYF

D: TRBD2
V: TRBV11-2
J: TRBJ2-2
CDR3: CASSLGVAGGDTGELFF

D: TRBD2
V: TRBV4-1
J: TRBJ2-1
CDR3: CASSPREGSGVYNEQFF

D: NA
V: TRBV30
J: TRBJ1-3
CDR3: CAWSRFPGNTIYF

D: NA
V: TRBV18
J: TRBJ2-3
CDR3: CASSPGTLGTDTQYF

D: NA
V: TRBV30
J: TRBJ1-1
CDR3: CAWNRDLYTEAFF

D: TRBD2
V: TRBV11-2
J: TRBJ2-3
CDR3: CASSPLAGGWTDTQYF

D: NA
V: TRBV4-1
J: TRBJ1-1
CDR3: CASSQEARRGTNTEAFF

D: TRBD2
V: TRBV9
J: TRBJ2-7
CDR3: CASSVDASGTYEQYF

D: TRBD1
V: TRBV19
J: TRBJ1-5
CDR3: CASRATGGRSNQPQHF

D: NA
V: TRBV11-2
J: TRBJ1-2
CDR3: CASSRGDGSGLIGYTF

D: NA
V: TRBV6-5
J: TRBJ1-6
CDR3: CASSYNSGGHSPLHF

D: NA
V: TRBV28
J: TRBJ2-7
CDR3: CASSYAGAASRGEQYF

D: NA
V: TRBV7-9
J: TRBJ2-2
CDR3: CASTSPGLRTAGELFF

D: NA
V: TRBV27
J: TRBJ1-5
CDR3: CASSLFRGNQPQHF

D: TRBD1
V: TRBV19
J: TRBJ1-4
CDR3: CASSMAGQLNEKLFF

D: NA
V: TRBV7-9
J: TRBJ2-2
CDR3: CASSLYDTGELFF

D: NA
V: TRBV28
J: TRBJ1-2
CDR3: CASGHPRRAYGYTF

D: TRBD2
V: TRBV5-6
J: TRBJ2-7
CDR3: CASSFWSGRAYEQYF